The clone carrying this T cell receptor (beta chain) was picked up many times. Its cognate antigen is unknown. This entry belongs to a study of blood T cells in healthy people across ages. The sample providers were healthy Caucasian people from Russia, aged roughly 6 to 95. Every sample gave at least 5 micrograms of total RNA when it was extracted. General study points: TCR beta diversity correlated strongly with naive T cell percentage.

A second PCR of roughly 7 to 11 cycles used a sample-barcoded 5' primer and a J-beta primer mix. Per sample, CDR3-containing paired-end reads numbered at least 3 million. Each CDR3 protein gets one entry after TCRdb re-called the 5' RACE reads with MiXCR. The repertoire holds 700,000 or so distinct CDR3 sequences, with 22% as singletons. The V segment lost 6 bases and the J segment 3 bases; nucleotides outside the gene matches: 5. CDR3 length: 14 amino acids. Germline CDR1 and CDR2: DFQATT and SNEGSKA (reference sequence). The receptor was derived from a man in his 70s in good health. Sample: blood. This chain links TRBV20-1 with TRBJ2-1; 10 bases agree with TRBD1. DNA for the CDR3: TGCAGTGCAGACAGGGGGCATGACTACAATGAGCAGTTCTTC. Amino acid sequence: CSADRGHDYNEQFF.